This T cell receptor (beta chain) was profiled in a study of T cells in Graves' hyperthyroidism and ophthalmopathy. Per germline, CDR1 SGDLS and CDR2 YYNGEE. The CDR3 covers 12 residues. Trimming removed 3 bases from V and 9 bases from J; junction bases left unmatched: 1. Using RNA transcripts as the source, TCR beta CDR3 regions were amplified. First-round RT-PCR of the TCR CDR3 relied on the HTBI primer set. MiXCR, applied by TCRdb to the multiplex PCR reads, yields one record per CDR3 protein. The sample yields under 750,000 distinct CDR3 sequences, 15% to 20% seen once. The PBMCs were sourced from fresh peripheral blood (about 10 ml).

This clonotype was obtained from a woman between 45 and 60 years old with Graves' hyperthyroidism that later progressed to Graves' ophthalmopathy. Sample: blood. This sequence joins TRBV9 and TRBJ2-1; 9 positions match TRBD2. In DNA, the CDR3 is TGTGCCAGCAGCGGAGCGGGGGGTGAGCAGTTCTTC. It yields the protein CASSGAGGEQFF.